Listed below are T cell receptor beta chains from one sample, sequenced in a study of blood T cell repertoires in COVID-19. Measured with immunoSEQ multiplex PCR; TCRdb has only the in-frame clones, and not every one. The table records 130,000 to 150,000 clones, almost 85% of them present only once. Sequencing input: PBMCs or T cells enriched from blood (not recorded which). The receptors stem from a man aged 35-49 years with acute COVID-19. Both conserved end residues are part of each CDR3. The D gene is left open where the match is weak.

j_call: TRBJ2-3
v_call: TRBV10-1
d_call: TRBD2
cdr3_aa: CASRPSGSTDTQYF
cdr3_nt: TGCGCCAGCAGGCCTAGCGGAAGCACAGATACGCAGTATTTT

j_call: TRBJ1-3
v_call: TRBV5-6
d_call: TRBD1
cdr3_aa: CASSAEFSQGAAGNTIYF
cdr3_nt: TGTGCCAGCAGCGCGGAATTTTCTCAGGGGGCTGCAGGAAACACCATATATTTT

j_call: TRBJ2-7
v_call: TRBV28
d_call: TRBD1
cdr3_aa: CASSFNTGGTYEQYF
cdr3_nt: TGTGCCAGCAGTTTCAATACAGGGGGCACCTACGAGCAGTACTTC

j_call: TRBJ1-6
v_call: TRBV10-3
d_call: .
cdr3_aa: CAISESPGILGSPLHF
cdr3_nt: TGTGCCATCAGTGAGTCCCCAGGGATTCTGGGTTCACCCCTCCACTTT

j_call: TRBJ1-1
v_call: TRBV3-1/TRBV3-2
d_call: .
cdr3_aa: CASSQQGDTEAFF
cdr3_nt: TGTGCCAGCAGCCAACAAGGGGACACTGAAGCTTTCTTT

j_call: TRBJ1-2
v_call: TRBV5-1
d_call: .
cdr3_aa: CASSFTATDSYGYTF
cdr3_nt: TGCGCCAGCAGCTTTACGGCGACAGACAGCTATGGCTACACCTTC

j_call: TRBJ2-7
v_call: TRBV6-2/TRBV6-3
d_call: TRBD2
cdr3_aa: CASSYATSGGYEQYF
cdr3_nt: TGTGCCAGCAGTTACGCGACTAGCGGGGGCTACGAGCAGTACTTC

j_call: TRBJ1-2
v_call: TRBV30
d_call: .
cdr3_aa: CAWSDRNYGYTF
cdr3_nt: TGTGCCTGGAGTGACAGGAACTATGGCTACACCTTC

j_call: TRBJ1-2
v_call: TRBV30
d_call: TRBD1
cdr3_aa: CAWSVGQGRGYTF
cdr3_nt: TGTGCCTGGAGTGTGGGACAGGGTAGGGGCTACACCTTC

j_call: TRBJ2-3
v_call: TRBV7-2
d_call: .
cdr3_aa: CASSFEPSGTGDTQYF
cdr3_nt: TGTGCCAGCAGCTTTGAGCCCTCCGGGACTGGGGATACGCAGTATTTT

j_call: TRBJ1-2
v_call: TRBV13
d_call: TRBD1
cdr3_aa: CASSHTDRVDGYTF
cdr3_nt: TGTGCCAGCAGTCATACGGACAGGGTGGATGGCTACACCTTC

j_call: TRBJ1-5
v_call: TRBV6-5
d_call: .
cdr3_aa: CASWVGEREQPQHF
cdr3_nt: TGTGCCAGCTGGGTCGGGGAAAGAGAACAGCCCCAGCATTTT

j_call: TRBJ2-5
v_call: TRBV14
d_call: .
cdr3_aa: CASSPRARGTQTQYF
cdr3_nt: TGTGCCAGCAGCCCGAGGGCTCGGGGTACTCAGACCCAGTACTTC

j_call: TRBJ2-1
v_call: TRBV5-8
d_call: TRBD2
cdr3_aa: CASSLGPGGLNEQFF
cdr3_nt: TGTGCCAGCAGCTTGGGACCGGGGGGGCTCAATGAGCAGTTCTTC

j_call: TRBJ2-1
v_call: TRBV24-1
d_call: TRBD1
cdr3_aa: CATSETGDRSSSEQFF
cdr3_nt: TGTGCCACCAGTGAGACGGGGGACAGGTCATCAAGTGAGCAGTTCTTC

j_call: TRBJ2-2
v_call: TRBV6-5
d_call: TRBD2
cdr3_aa: CASRFGGGDAGELFF
cdr3_nt: TGTGCCAGCAGGTTCGGCGGGGGGGACGCCGGGGAGCTGTTTTTT

j_call: TRBJ1-1
v_call: TRBV19
d_call: TRBD1
cdr3_aa: CASWDRGLRGAFF
cdr3_nt: TGTGCCAGTTGGGACAGGGGGCTAAGAGGGGCTTTCTTT

j_call: TRBJ2-3
v_call: TRBV19
d_call: .
cdr3_aa: CASSIGPGTDTQYF
cdr3_nt: TGTGCCAGTAGTATAGGTCCGGGCACAGATACGCAGTATTTT

j_call: TRBJ2-7
v_call: TRBV10-3
d_call: TRBD2
cdr3_aa: CAISEGTSGYEQYF
cdr3_nt: TGTGCCATCAGTGAAGGGACTAGCGGGTACGAGCAGTACTTC

j_call: TRBJ2-7
v_call: TRBV5-4
d_call: TRBD2
cdr3_aa: CASSPFLAGGPNEQYF
cdr3_nt: TGTGCCAGCAGCCCCTTTTTAGCGGGAGGGCCCAACGAGCAGTACTTC

j_call: TRBJ2-7
v_call: TRBV2
d_call: TRBD2
cdr3_aa: CASRTSGSANGEQYF
cdr3_nt: TGTGCCAGCAGGACTAGCGGGTCTGCCAATGGCGAGCAGTACTTC

j_call: TRBJ2-5
v_call: TRBV3-1/TRBV3-2
d_call: .
cdr3_aa: CASSQDRQVTETQYF
cdr3_nt: TGTGCCAGCAGCCAAGATAGGCAGGTAACCGAGACCCAGTACTTC